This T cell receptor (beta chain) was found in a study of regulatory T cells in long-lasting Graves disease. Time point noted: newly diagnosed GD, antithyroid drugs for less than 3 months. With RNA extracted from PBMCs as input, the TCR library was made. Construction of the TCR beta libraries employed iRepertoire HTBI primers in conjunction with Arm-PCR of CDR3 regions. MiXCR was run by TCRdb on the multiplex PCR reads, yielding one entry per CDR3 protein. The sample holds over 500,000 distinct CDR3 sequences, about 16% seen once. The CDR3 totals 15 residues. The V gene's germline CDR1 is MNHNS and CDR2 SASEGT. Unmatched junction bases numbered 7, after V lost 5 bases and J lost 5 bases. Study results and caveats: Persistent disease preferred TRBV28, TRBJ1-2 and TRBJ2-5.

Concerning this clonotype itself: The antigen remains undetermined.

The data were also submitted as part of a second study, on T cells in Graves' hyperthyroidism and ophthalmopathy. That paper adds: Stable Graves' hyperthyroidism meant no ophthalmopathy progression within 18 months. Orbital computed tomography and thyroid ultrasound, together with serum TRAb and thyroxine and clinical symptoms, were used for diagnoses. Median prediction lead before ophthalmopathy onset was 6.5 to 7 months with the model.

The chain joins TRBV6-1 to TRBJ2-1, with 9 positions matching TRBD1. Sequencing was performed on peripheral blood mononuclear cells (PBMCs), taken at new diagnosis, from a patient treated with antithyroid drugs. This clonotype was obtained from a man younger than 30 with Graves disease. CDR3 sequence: CASSRTGTGNNEQFF. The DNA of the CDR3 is TGTGCCAGCAGTCGGACCGGGACAGGGAACAATGAGCAGTTCTTC.